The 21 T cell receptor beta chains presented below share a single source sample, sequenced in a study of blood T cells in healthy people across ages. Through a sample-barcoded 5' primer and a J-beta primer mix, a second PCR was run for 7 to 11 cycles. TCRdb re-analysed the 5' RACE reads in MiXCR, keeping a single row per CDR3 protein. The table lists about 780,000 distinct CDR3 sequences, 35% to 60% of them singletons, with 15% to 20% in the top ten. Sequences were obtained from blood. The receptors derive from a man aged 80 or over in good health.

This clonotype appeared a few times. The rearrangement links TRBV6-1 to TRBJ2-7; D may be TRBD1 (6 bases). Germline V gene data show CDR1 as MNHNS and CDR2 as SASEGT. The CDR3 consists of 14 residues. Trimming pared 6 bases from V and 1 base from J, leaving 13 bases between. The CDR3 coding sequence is TGTGCCAGCAGCCTTGGGGGCAATTCCTACGAGCAGTACTTC. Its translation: CASSLGGNSYEQYF.

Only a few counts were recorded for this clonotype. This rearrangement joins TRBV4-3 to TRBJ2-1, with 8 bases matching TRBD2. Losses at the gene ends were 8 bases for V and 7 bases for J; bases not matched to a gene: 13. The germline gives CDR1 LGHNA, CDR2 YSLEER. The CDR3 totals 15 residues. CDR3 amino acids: CASRYSTSGLNEQFF. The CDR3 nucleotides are TGCGCCAGCCGATATTCCACTAGCGGACTAAATGAGCAGTTCTTC.

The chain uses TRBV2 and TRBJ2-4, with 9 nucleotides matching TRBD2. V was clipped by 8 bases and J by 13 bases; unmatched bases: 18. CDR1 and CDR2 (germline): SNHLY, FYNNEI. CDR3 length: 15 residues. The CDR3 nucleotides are TGTGCCAGCTCCGCTAGCGGGATACTTTCCAATGAGCAGTACTTC. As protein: CASSASGILSNEQYF. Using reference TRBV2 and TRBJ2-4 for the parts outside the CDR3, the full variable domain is EPEVTQTPSHQVTQMGQEVILRCVPISNHLYFYWYRQILGQKVEFLVSFYNNEISEKSEIFDDQFSVERPDGSNFTLKIRSTKLEDSAMYFCASSASGILSNEQYFGAGTRLSVL.

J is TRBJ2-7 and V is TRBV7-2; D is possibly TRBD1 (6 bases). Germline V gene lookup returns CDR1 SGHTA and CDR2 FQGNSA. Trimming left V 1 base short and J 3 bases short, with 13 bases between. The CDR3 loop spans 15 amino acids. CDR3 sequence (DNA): TGTGCCAGCAGCTTAGACGGGACACCTTTCTACGAGCAGTACTTC. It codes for CASSLDGTPFYEQYF.

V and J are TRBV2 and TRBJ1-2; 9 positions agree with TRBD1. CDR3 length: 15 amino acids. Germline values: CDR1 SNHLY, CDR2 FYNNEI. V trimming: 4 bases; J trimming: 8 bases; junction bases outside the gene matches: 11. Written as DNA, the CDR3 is TGTGCCAGCAGTGCTACAGCCGGGACAGGGTACGGCTACACCTTC. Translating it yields CASSATAGTGYGYTF.

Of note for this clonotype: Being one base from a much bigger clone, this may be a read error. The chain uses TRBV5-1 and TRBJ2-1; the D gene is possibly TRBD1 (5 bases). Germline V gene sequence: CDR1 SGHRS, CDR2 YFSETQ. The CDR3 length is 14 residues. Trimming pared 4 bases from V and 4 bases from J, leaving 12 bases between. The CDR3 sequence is CASSVGALYNEQFF. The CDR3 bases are TGCGCCAGCAGCGTTGGGGCTCTTTACAATGAGCAGTTCTTC.

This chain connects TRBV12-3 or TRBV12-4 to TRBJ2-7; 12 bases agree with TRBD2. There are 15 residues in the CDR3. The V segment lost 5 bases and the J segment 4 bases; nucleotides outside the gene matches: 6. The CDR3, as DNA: TGTGCCAGCAGTCCGCGGACTAGCGGGATGTACGAGCAGTACTTC. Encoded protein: CASSPRTSGMYEQYF.

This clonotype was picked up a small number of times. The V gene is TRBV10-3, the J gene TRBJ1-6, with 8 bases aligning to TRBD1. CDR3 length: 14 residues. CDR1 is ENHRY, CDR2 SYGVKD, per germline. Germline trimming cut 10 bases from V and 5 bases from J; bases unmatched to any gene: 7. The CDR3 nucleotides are TGTGCCAGACCGCCGGGACAGGATAATTCACCCCTCCACTTT. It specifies CARPPGQDNSPLHF.

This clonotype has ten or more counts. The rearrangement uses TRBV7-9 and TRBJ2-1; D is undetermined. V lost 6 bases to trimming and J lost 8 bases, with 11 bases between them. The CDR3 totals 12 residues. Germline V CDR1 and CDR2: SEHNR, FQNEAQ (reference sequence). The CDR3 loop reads CASSLALDEQFF. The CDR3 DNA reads TGTGCCAGCAGTTTGGCCCTGGATGAGCAGTTCTTC.

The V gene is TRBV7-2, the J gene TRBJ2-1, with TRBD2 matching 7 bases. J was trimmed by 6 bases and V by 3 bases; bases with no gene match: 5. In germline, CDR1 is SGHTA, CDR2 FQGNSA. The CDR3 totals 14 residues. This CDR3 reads CASSLWGGTNEQFF. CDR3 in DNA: TGTGCCAGCAGCTTGTGGGGGGGGACCAATGAGCAGTTCTTC.

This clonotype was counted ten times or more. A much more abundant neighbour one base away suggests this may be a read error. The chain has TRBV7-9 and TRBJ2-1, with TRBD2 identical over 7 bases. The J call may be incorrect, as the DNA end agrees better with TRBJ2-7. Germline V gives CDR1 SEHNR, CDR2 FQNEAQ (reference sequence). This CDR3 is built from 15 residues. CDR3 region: CASSLAGGPYNEQYF. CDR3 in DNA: TGTGCCAGCAGCTTAGCGGGAGGGCCCTACAATGAGCAGTACTTC.

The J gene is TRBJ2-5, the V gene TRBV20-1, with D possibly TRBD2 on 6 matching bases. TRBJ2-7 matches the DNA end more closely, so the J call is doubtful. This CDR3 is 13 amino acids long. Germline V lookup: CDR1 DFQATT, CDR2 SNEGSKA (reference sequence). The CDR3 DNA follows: TGCAGTGCTAGAGATGGGAGGATCCACGAGCAGTACTTC. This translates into CSARDGRIHEQYF.

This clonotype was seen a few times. The CDR3 is CASSLGRGAGGLNEQFF. CDR3 nucleotide sequence: TGTGCCAGCAGCTTAGGGAGGGGGGCGGGAGGGTTGAATGAGCAGTTCTTC. V usage is TRBV7-3 and J usage is TRBJ2-1; 9 nucleotides match TRBD2. Germline V lookup: CDR1 SGHTA, CDR2 FQGTGA. Trimming took 2 bases from V and 7 from J; bases not matched to a gene: 12. CDR3 size: 17 residues.

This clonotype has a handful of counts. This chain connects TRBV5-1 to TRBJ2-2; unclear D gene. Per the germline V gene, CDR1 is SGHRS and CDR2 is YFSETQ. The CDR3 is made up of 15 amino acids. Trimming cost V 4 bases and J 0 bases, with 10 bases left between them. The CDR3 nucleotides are TGCGCCAGCAGCCCGGATGGAGCGAACACCGGGGAGCTGTTTTTT. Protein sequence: CASSPDGANTGELFF.

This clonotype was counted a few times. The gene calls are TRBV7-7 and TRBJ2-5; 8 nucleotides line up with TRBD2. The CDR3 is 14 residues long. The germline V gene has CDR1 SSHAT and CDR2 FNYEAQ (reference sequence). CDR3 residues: CASSTSGRQETQYF. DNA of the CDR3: TGTGCTAGTTCAACTAGCGGACGCCAAGAGACCCAGTACTTC.

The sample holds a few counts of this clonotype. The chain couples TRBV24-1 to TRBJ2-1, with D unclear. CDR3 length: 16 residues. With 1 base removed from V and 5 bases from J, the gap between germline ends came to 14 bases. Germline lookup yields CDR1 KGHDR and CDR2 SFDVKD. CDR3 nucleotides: TGTGCCACCAGTGATTTCCGATCGCGCGATGACAATGAGCAGTTCTTC. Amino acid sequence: CATSDFRSRDDNEQFF.

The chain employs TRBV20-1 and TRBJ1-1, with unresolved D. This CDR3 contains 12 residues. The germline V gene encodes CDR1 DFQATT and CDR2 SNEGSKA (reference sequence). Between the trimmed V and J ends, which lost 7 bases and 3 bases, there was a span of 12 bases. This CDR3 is CSGYGVDTEAFF. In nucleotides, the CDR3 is TGCAGTGGGTATGGCGTCGACACTGAAGCTTTCTTT.

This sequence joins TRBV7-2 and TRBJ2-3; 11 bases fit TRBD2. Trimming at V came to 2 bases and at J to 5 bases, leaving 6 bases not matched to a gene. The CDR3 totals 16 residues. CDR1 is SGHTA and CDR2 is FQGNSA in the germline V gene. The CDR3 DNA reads TGTGCCAGCAGCTTAAATAGCGGGGGGGCAAAAGATACGCAGTATTTT. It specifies CASSLNSGGAKDTQYF.

The CDR3 DNA reads TGCAGTGCCCGGTCCGGGTTCAACGAGCAGTACTTC. Translation: CSARSGFNEQYF. The chain joins TRBV20-1 to TRBJ2-7, with D hard to call. This CDR3 is built from 12 residues. Looked up from germline, CDR1 is DFQATT and CDR2 is SNEGSKA (reference sequence). Trimming cost V 6 bases and J 5 bases, with 14 bases left between them.

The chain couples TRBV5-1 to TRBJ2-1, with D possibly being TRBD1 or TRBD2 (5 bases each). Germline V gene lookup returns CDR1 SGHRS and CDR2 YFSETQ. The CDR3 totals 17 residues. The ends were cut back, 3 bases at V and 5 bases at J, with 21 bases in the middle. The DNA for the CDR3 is TGCGCCAGCAGCTCCACTGGGGCGGGTGCCCGAAACAATGAGCAGTTCTTC. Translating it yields CASSSTGAGARNNEQFF.

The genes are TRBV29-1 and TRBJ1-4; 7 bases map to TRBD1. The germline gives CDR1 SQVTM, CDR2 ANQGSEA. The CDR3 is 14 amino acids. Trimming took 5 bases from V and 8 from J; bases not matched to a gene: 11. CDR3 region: CSVRTTGRSEKLFF. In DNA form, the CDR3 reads TGCAGCGTTAGAACGACAGGGCGGAGCGAAAAACTGTTTTTT.